Sequencing of this T cell receptor (beta chain) was carried out in a study of tumor-infiltrating lymphocytes in primary liver carcinoma. Study results and limitations: It was in tumors, not blood, that the top-250-clone fraction was significantly higher (p = 0.039).

The roughly 17-32 mg bulk tissue piece was not sorted before simultaneous RNA and DNA extraction. This clonotype turned up a few times. Antigen specificity is unknown. The CDR3 consists of 14 residues. The germline V gene encodes CDR1 SNHLY and CDR2 FYNNEI. J lost 6 bases, V lost 5 bases, and 5 bases had no gene match. TCR beta cDNA was made from 500 ng total RNA with a constant-region primer. Library construction for TCR beta comprised three nested multiplex PCR rounds performed with slightly modified ARM-PCR. A C-beta reverse primer was combined with TRBV1-TRBV30 forward primers in the first two PCR rounds, and each round had approximately 9 cycles. MiXCR, run by TCRdb on the multiplex PCR reads, gives a single entry per CDR3 protein. The sample has under 150,000 distinct CDR3 sequences, under 70% seen once.

Specimen: tumor-adjacent normal liver tissue. The chain has TRBV2 and TRBJ1-5, with TRBD1 identical over 9 bases. The receptor's source is a woman aged 55-69 years with primary liver carcinoma and hepatitis B virus infection. The CDR3: CASSTGGLGQPQHF. The CDR3 DNA reads TGTGCCAGCAGTACAGGGGGCTTGGGTCAGCCCCAGCATTTT.